The sequence of this T cell receptor beta chain was determined in a study of blood T cell repertoires in COVID-19. Study as a whole: The study drew acute and convalescent COVID-19 samples from the United States, Italy and Spain. Sources were T cells, B-cell-depleted T cells, or PBMCs; the material itself was cDNA or gDNA.

This CDR3 region has 13 residues. With 5 bases removed from V and 1 base from J, the gap between germline ends came to 8 bases. Germline CDR1 reads SGHDN; CDR2 reads FVKESK. How the authors handled the data: Estimation of nucleated cell counts was performed using reference gene primer amplification. Assay used: immunoSEQ multiplex PCR; TCRdb lists only in-frame clones, some missing. That table supplies the V and J calls and clone size; D and trimming were determined from the DNA. The sample consists of around 130,000 clones, 88% of them appearing once. Seattle patients were enrolled while actively infected and followed longitudinally.

The chain recombines TRBV14 with TRBJ1-1; unclear D gene. The sample was peripheral blood. The clonotype comes from a human donor with COVID-19, enrolled during active disease. The donor label of this sample is uncertain. The CDR3 spells CASSLNTNTEAFF. The DNA of the CDR3 is TGTGCCAGCAGCTTAAACACGAACACTGAAGCTTTCTTT.